This is a list of T cell receptor beta chains from one sample in a study of shared clonotypes between healthy human individuals. Using immunoSEQ multiplex PCR, the repertoire was profiled, and TCRdb retains in-frame clones only, with some absent. Of approximately 500,000 clones in the sample, 75% to 80% were seen once. The sequenced material came from PBMCs. The receptors originated from a woman aged 40-49 years in good health. Some clones in this sample may be carry-over from other donors' samples. CDR3s include the opening cysteine and the closing phenylalanine or tryptophan. Fields, in order: V gene, CDR3 protein.

TRBV5-1 CASSPSLGGIEKLFF
TRBV5-6 CASSRGVASALSTQYF
TRBV4-1 CASSQVLTVGTYEQYF
TRBV7-8 CASSSTSGSTGELFF
TRBV19 CATKIISTNEKLFF
TRBV7-9 CASSFSQVEKLFF
TRBV19 CASSTPGTGVEQYF
TRBV7-2 CASSGRGQGTNEKLFF
TRBV15 CATNPRDGYNEQFF
TRBV15 CATSRDRGAGEQYF
TRBV28 CASSLSFGGTRAGELFF
TRBV28 CASSSPQDTQYF
TRBV7-9 CASSLVLSGSMDEQFF
TRBV7-6 CASAHWAEKLFF
TRBV25-1 CASRLGQMNTEAFF
TRBV2 CASSVAHEQFF
TRBV7-9 CASSHSGTGIYEQYF